The text below deals with one T cell receptor beta chain. The data belong to a study of cytomegalovirus exposure and HLA in healthy donors. The V gene's germline CDR1 is ENHRY and CDR2 SYGVKD. This CDR3 has 16 residues. V shed 4 bases and J shed 1 base, with 14 bases lying between them. With 60 Vbeta and 13 Jbeta primers, the PCR was carried out. Sequencing was performed with immunoSEQ multiplex PCR; in TCRdb, only in-frame clones are kept and a portion is missing. Of about 180,000 clones in the sample, over 70% are singletons; the top ten hold 2.5% to 3.5%. Input material: PBMCs. This clonotype was sampled from a woman aged 50 to 60 in good health and CMV-seropositive. The chain is built from TRBV10-3 and TRBJ1-3; maybe TRBD1 (5 bases). CDR3 nucleotides: TGTGCCATCAGTGCATCTAGGCAGGGTTCTGGAAACACCATATATTTT. Translation: CAISASRQGSGNTIYF.